The source of this T cell receptor beta chain is a study of beta chain features in type 1 diabetes. This CDR3 has 14 residues. Germline V gene sequence: CDR1 SNHLY, CDR2 FYNNEI. V lost 8 bases and J lost 4, with 14 bases in between. cDNA synthesis used the whole RNA isolate, giving expressed TCRB sequences. Some clones are missing from TCRdb's copy, which holds only in-frame ones; the method was immunoSEQ multiplex PCR. The data hold more than 150,000 clones, with roughly an eighth observed a single time. This clone was recorded once. The TCR was taken from a woman in her late teens or twenties in good health. The J gene is TRBJ2-2, the V gene TRBV2, with TRBD1 as a possible D gene (6 bases). The specimen sequenced was central memory CD4+ T cells from blood. For the CDR3, the DNA is TGTGCCAGCCTCAGGGGCGGCGGCACCGGGGAGCTGTTTTTT. Protein product: CASLRGGGTGELFF.